What follows describes a single T cell receptor (beta chain). Its antigen remains unknown. A universal primer site was incorporated via template switching, and the cDNA contained unique molecular identifiers. One entry per CDR3 protein, called by TCRdb with MiXCR from the 5' RACE reads. This table holds over 600,000 distinct CDR3 sequences, about 20% found once. V lost 11 bases and J lost 0; bases outside the gene matches: 10. CDR1 and CDR2 from the germline V gene are MNHEY and SVGEGT. This CDR3 has 14 residues. The sample is drawn from a study of identical twins. Study-wide findings and caveats: The abundant beta clonotypes from cord blood had fewer insertions, and memory repertoires had none of this.

Separately, the same data were catalogued under a study of T cells expressing NK-cell markers. As that study records: Investigators obtained TCR beta repertoires from sorted CD3+CD56+NKG2C+, CD3+CD56+NKG2C- and CD3+CD56-NKG2C+ T cells.

The gene calls are TRBV6-2 or TRBV6-3 and TRBJ2-7, with TRBD1 matching over 7 bases. The material sequenced was PBMCs. This clonotype was obtained from a woman aged 18-29 years in good health. CDR3 bases: TGTGCCGGAAGGCAACAGGGGTCCTCCTACGAGCAGTACTTC. It yields the protein CAGRQQGSSYEQYF.